The next 27 T cell receptor beta chains were all read from a single sample in a study of blood T cell repertoires in COVID-19. Assay: immunoSEQ multiplex PCR; the TCRdb copy retains only in-frame clones and omits some. The profile shows 150,000 or so clones, about 85% of them singletons. What was sequenced was peripheral blood. These receptors came from a woman aged 65 to 85 with COVID-19, enrolled during active disease.

The rearrangement links TRBV28 to TRBJ1-2, with a weak D call TRBD1 (6 bases). Trimming removed 3 bases at V and 5 bases at J, with 13 bases between. Germline V gene sequence: CDR1 MDHEN, CDR2 SYDVKM. This CDR3 is built from 14 residues. The CDR3 reads CASSFPGGQYGYTF. The CDR3, as DNA: TGTGCCAGCAGTTTCCCGGGGGGACAATATGGCTACACCTTC.

V gene TRBV6-5 combines with J gene TRBJ2-2; 8 bases line up with TRBD1. The V gene's germline CDR1 is MNHEY and CDR2 SVGAGI. Trimming removed 6 bases from V and 1 base from J; junction bases left unmatched: 4. The CDR3 has 15 residues. CDR3 coding DNA: TGTGCCAGCAGGGCGGACAGGGTGAACACCGGGGAGCTGTTTTTT. Translating gives CASRADRVNTGELFF.

V gene TRBV7-2 combines with J gene TRBJ2-1; 8 positions agree with TRBD2. V was clipped by 2 bases and J by 0 bases; unmatched bases: 9. The length of the CDR3 is 18 residues. The germline gives CDR1 SGHTA, CDR2 FQGNSA. CDR3 coding DNA: TGTGCCAGCAGCTTACAGTCCAGCGGGGGTAGCTCCTACAATGAGCAGTTCTTC. Protein: CASSLQSSGGSSYNEQFF.

This chain joins TRBV7-3 and TRBJ2-3, with 9 bases identical to TRBD2. The CDR3 is 17 residues long. CDR1 is SGHTA and CDR2 is FQGTGA in the germline V gene. The junction had 11 bases not matched to a gene; V was cut back by 3 bases and J by 4 bases. The CDR3 nucleotides read TGTGCCAGCAGCTTGCGCGGGGGGGCCTGGAGCGCAGATACGCAGTATTTT. Encoded protein: CASSLRGGAWSADTQYF.

The chain recombines TRBV9 with TRBJ2-1, with D perhaps matching TRBD1 (6 bases). The V gene lost 5 bases and the J gene lost 2 bases, with 8 bases spanning the gap. Germline values: CDR1 SGDLS, CDR2 YYNGEE. The CDR3 covers 13 residues. The chain's CDR3 is CASSTGTYNEQFF. Here the CDR3 DNA reads TGTGCCAGCAGTACAGGGACCTACAATGAGCAGTTCTTC.

A few counts support this clone. This chain connects TRBV19 to TRBJ2-7; 9 bases align to TRBD2. V gave up 5 bases and J gave up 5 bases; unmatched junction bases: 13. The CDR3 is 16 residues long. The germline gives CDR1 LNHDA, CDR2 SQIVND (reference sequence). The DNA for the CDR3 is TGTGCCAGTAGTCCTCTAGCGGCGGGGGGGCTTGACGAGCAGTACTTC. It specifies CASSPLAAGGLDEQYF.

This clone was counted once. The chain combines TRBV7-8 with TRBJ2-7; 7 bases match TRBD1. Germline lookup yields CDR1 SGHVS and CDR2 FQNEAQ. The V and J ends lost 4 bases and 6 bases, in that order; junction bases with no gene match: 9. This CDR3 is 14 amino acids long. DNA for the CDR3: TGTGCCAGCAGCTCCCGACAGGGAACGGGCGAGCAGTACTTC. Amino acid sequence: CASSSRQGTGEQYF. Looking up the rest from reference TRBV7-8 and TRBJ2-7 gives the full variable domain: GAGVSQSPRYKVAKRGQDVALRCDPISGHVSLFWYQQALGQGPEFLTYFQNEAQLDKSGLPSDRFFAERPEGSVSTLKIQRTQQEDSAVYLCASSSRQGTGEQYFGPGTRLTVT.

This chain uses TRBV7-9 with TRBJ2-5; D possibly corresponds to TRBD2 (5 bases). There are 14 residues in the CDR3. V was trimmed by 5 bases and J by 1 base, leaving 11 bases between them. Germline V gene lookup returns CDR1 SEHNR and CDR2 FQNEAQ (reference sequence). The CDR3 DNA reads as TGTGCCAGCAGCCTTGAGAGCGGCCAAGAGACCCAGTACTTC. Its translation is CASSLESGQETQYF.

This clone was recorded once. DNA for the CDR3: TGTGCCAGCAGCCAAGCAGGGCCGAACACTGAAGCTTTCTTT. Translation gives CASSQAGPNTEAFF. The chain is built from TRBV14 and TRBJ1-1; a possible D gene is TRBD1 (5 bases). This CDR3 has 14 amino acids. V lost 1 base, J lost 1 base, and 7 bases lay in between. The germline V gene has CDR1 SGHDN and CDR2 FVKESK.

V and J are TRBV4-1 and TRBJ1-2; 10 bases line up with TRBD1. The CDR3 length is 15 residues. Germline trimming cut 4 bases from V and 7 bases from J; bases unmatched to any gene: 9. CDR1 and CDR2 (germline): MGHRA, YSYEKL. The CDR3 sequence: CASSREPGQGSGYTF. DNA for the CDR3: TGCGCCAGCAGCCGAGAACCGGGACAGGGGTCTGGCTACACCTTC.

The V and J genes are TRBV7-9 and TRBJ1-5, with TRBD1 identical over 10 bases. The CDR3 length is 17 residues. From germline, CDR1 is SEHNR and CDR2 FQNEAQ (reference sequence). The V gene end was trimmed by 3 bases and the J gene end by 0 bases; junction bases not matched to a gene: 5. DNA for the CDR3: TGTGCCAGCAGCTTGGGACAGGGGTTTCATAGCAATCAGCCCCAGCATTTT. Translating it yields CASSLGQGFHSNQPQHF.

The J gene is TRBJ1-3, the V gene TRBV6-5; the D is unclear. The CDR3 totals 15 residues. CDR1 is MNHEY and CDR2 is SVGAGI in the germline V gene. Deletions cut 0 bases from V and 3 bases from J, with 9 bases between. The CDR3 reads CASSYSIGSGNTIYF. The DNA of the CDR3 is TGTGCCAGCAGTTACTCGATAGGGAGTGGAAACACCATATATTTT.

The sample holds one count of this clone. This chain joins TRBV24-1 and TRBJ2-2, with 7 bases aligning to TRBD2. This CDR3 is 16 amino acids long. Trimming at V came to 3 bases and at J to 5 bases, leaving 8 bases not matched to a gene. CDR1 KGHDR and CDR2 SFDVKD come from the germline V gene. In DNA, the CDR3 is TGTGCCACCAGTGATCCCGGGGGGAAGGGGACCGGGGAGCTGTTTTTT. It specifies CATSDPGGKGTGELFF.

V usage is TRBV19 and J usage is TRBJ1-4; D is undetermined. Deletions cut 1 base from V and 4 bases from J, with 10 bases between. The CDR3 extends over 15 amino acids. The V gene's germline CDR1 is LNHDA and CDR2 SQIVND (reference sequence). CDR3 in DNA: TGTGCCAGTAGTATAGGTGGCTTCAGTAATGAAAAACTGTTTTTT. The encoded protein is CASSIGGFSNEKLFF. Complete variable domain (other parts from reference TRBV19 and TRBJ1-4): DGGITQSPKYLFRKEGQNVTLSCEQNLNHDAMYWYRQDPGQGLRLIYYSQIVNDFQKGDIAEGYSVSREKKESFPLTVTSAQKNPTAFYLCASSIGGFSNEKLFFGSGTQLSVL.

This clone was counted between two and nine times. The chain couples TRBV28 to TRBJ1-2; a possible D gene is TRBD1 (5 bases). CDR1 is MDHEN and CDR2 is SYDVKM in the germline V gene. The CDR3 contains 13 residues. Trimming shortened V by 6 bases and J by 4 bases, and 12 bases separated the two germline ends. The CDR3 nucleotides read TGTGCCAGCAGCCCACCGGGGGTCTATGGCTACACCTTC. Residues: CASSPPGVYGYTF.

The chain carries TRBV21-1 and TRBJ2-2; TRBD2 is the table's D call and was not checked against the DNA. TRBV21-1 is given as a pseudogene. The CDR3 is made up of 13 amino acids. As DNA, the CDR3 is TGTGCCAGCAGCCCTGCGGGGACCGGGGAGCTGTTTTTT. As protein: CASSPAGTGELFF.

J is TRBJ1-5 and V is TRBV28; TRBD1 matches at 7 bases. Germline trimming cut 6 bases from V and 10 bases from J; bases unmatched to any gene: 15. Germline V gene data show CDR1 as MDHEN and CDR2 as SYDVKM. CDR3 length: 15 residues. The CDR3 loop is CASSSDRSLFGPQHF. CDR3 sequence (DNA): TGTGCCAGCAGCTCGGACAGGTCCTTATTTGGACCCCAGCATTTT.

This clone is a singleton in its sample. J is TRBJ2-5 and V is TRBV20-1; D remains unclear. V was pared by 4 bases and J by 6 bases, with 9 bases between. Germline V gene lookup returns CDR1 DFQATT and CDR2 SNEGSKA (reference sequence). The CDR3 runs 11 residues. The CDR3 here is CSATPEQTQYF. The CDR3 DNA reads as TGCAGTGCTACTCCTGAGCAGACCCAGTACTTC.

This clone was recorded only once. V and J are TRBV7-9 and TRBJ1-1, with 8 bases identical to TRBD1. The CDR3 is 13 amino acids. V was clipped by 5 bases and J by 5 bases; unmatched bases: 4. Germline-derived CDR1 and CDR2 are SEHNR and FQNEAQ (reference sequence). Here the CDR3 DNA reads TGTGCCAGCAGCGGACAGGGCGGGACTGAAGCTTTCTTT. Amino acids: CASSGQGGTEAFF.

This clone has a single count. The rearrangement uses TRBV2 and TRBJ2-2, with D maybe TRBD1 (5 bases). CDR1 SNHLY and CDR2 FYNNEI come from the germline V gene. The CDR3 is 13 amino acids. Trimming cost V 7 bases and J 3 bases, with 9 bases left between them. CDR3 in DNA: TGTGCCAGCACGCAGGGCGACACCGGGGAGCTGTTTTTT. This gives the protein CASTQGDTGELFF.

The chain couples TRBV6-5 to TRBJ2-2, with 9 bases aligning to TRBD1. Germline CDR1 MNHEY, CDR2 SVGAGI. The V gene end was trimmed by 5 bases and the J gene end by 9 bases; junction bases not matched to a gene: 10. This CDR3 has 15 amino acids. The CDR3 DNA follows: TGTGCCAGCAGTAGTTGGGGGACAGGGAAACGGGAGCTGTTTTTT. Its translation: CASSSWGTGKRELFF.

The V and J genes are TRBV14 and TRBJ1-1, with D unclear. CDR3 length equals 13 residues. Trimming removed 5 bases from V and 1 base from J, with 8 bases in between. The germline V gene has CDR1 SGHDN and CDR2 FVKESK. The CDR3 nucleotides read TGTGCCAGCAGCATCTCAGGGAACACTGAAGCTTTCTTT. Its protein product is CASSISGNTEAFF. Full variable domain (outside the CDR3, taken from reference TRBV14 and TRBJ1-1): EAGVTQFPSHSVIEKGQTVTLRCDPISGHDNLYWYRRVMGKEIKFLLHFVKESKQDESGMPNNRFLAERTGGTYSTLKVQPAELEDSGVYFCASSISGNTEAFFGQGTRLTVV.

To note about this clone: The junction and the germline gene differ at one end; a read error may be behind it. V gene TRBV6-2 or TRBV6-3 combines with J gene TRBJ1-5; D gene unclear. The length of the CDR3 is 13 residues. Germline V gene data show CDR1 as MNHEY and CDR2 as SVGEGT. CDR3 region: CASSYNGNQPQHF. In DNA form, the CDR3 reads TGTGCTAGCAGTTATAATGGCAATCAGCCCCAGCATTTT.

V gene TRBV29-1 combines with J gene TRBJ1-1; D is unclear. V was pared by 5 bases and J by 6 bases, with 19 bases between. The CDR3 totals 14 residues. Looked up from germline, CDR1 is SQVTM and CDR2 is ANQGSEA. CDR3 region: CSVTSITGSSEAFF. DNA for the CDR3: TGCAGCGTTACAAGCATCACGGGTTCCTCTGAAGCTTTCTTT.

This chain uses TRBV28 with TRBJ2-6; D unclear. Germline V gene lookup returns CDR1 MDHEN and CDR2 SYDVKM. The CDR3 runs to 18 residues. Trimming cost V 1 base and J 0 bases, with 13 bases left between them. The DNA of the CDR3 is TGTGCCAGCAGTTTATCAGGAACACTTTTCTCTGGGGCCAACGTCCTGACTTTC. Its protein product is CASSLSGTLFSGANVLTF.

This chain links TRBV7-8 with TRBJ2-1, with D perhaps matching TRBD1 (6 bases). Germline CDR1 reads SGHVS; CDR2 reads FQNEAQ. The CDR3 has 14 residues. Trimming took off 1 base at V and 8 bases at J, with 12 bases between the two ends. The CDR3 protein is CASSLGVWGHEQFF. In DNA form, the CDR3 reads TGTGCCAGCAGCTTAGGGGTATGGGGGCATGAGCAGTTCTTC.

The CDR3 DNA follows: TGTGCCATCAGTGAGTCCGGCCAGGGGGCTACCTATGGCTACACCTTC. As protein: CAISESGQGATYGYTF. This chain uses TRBV10-3 with TRBJ1-2, with 8 bases that match TRBD1. After removal of 0 bases from V and 4 bases from J, the junction contained 7 bases not matched to a gene. CDR3 size: 16 residues. Germline CDR1 reads ENHRY; CDR2 reads SYGVKD.